Below, 6 T cell receptor beta chains from the same sample are listed, as sequenced in a study of control samples from healthy donors and cancer patients. The table came from immunoSEQ multiplex PCR; TCRdb's copy has only in-frame clones and leaves some out. The data show 120,000 to 150,000 clones, approximately 88% seen once. Sequenced: blood. All receptors derive from a man between 25 and 39 years old in good health.

This sequence joins TRBV12-5 and TRBJ2-5; no clear D gene. Germline V lookup: CDR1 LGHNT, CDR2 FRNRAP. The CDR3 is 14 amino acids. V was trimmed by 0 bases and J by 3 bases, leaving 8 bases between them. The CDR3, as DNA: TGTGCTAGTGGTTTGGTAGGCTCCAAAGAGACCCAGTACTTC. This codes for CASGLVGSKETQYF.

The J gene is TRBJ1-4, the V gene TRBV6-5, with a possible D match to TRBD1 (5 bases). This CDR3 has 15 amino acids. Between the trimmed V and J ends, which lost 0 bases and 6 bases, there was a span of 11 bases. In germline, CDR1 is MNHEY, CDR2 SVGAGI. This CDR3 reads CASSYSRGDYEKLFF. In nucleotides, the CDR3 is TGTGCCAGCAGTTACTCGCGGGGGGATTATGAAAAACTGTTTTTT.

This chain joins TRBV3-1 (or the pseudogene TRBV3-2) and TRBJ2-5; D is ambiguous. The CDR3 is 13 residues long. From germline, CDR1 is LGHDT and CDR2 YNNKEL (reference sequence). V was cut by 0 bases and J by 4 bases, with 6 bases left in between. The CDR3 DNA reads as TGTGCCAGCAGCCAAGATGACCGAGAGACCCAGTACTTC. It translates to CASSQDDRETQYF.

The V call is TRBV7-2, the J call TRBJ2-5; 7 positions match TRBD1. The germline CDR1 and CDR2 sequences are SGHTA and FQGNSA. The CDR3 length is 15 residues. V trimming: 5 bases; J trimming: 4 bases; junction bases outside the gene matches: 10. The CDR3 region is CASSPKGAGRETQYF. The CDR3, as DNA: TGTGCCAGCAGCCCTAAGGGGGCAGGTCGAGAGACCCAGTACTTC.

This chain joins TRBV5-1 and TRBJ2-5, with TRBD1 as a possible D gene (7 bases). The CDR3 spans 13 residues. The germline V gene has CDR1 SGHRS and CDR2 YFSETQ. Between the trimmed V and J ends, which lost 10 bases and 4 bases, there was a span of 17 bases. CDR3 bases: TGCGCCGGAAAGGAGGGGGCGGGAGAGACCCAGTACTTC. Its protein product is CAGKEGAGETQYF.

The chain has TRBV30 and TRBJ2-1; 7 bases are a match to TRBD1. The germline V gene encodes CDR1 GTSNPN and CDR2 SVGIG (reference sequence). Trimming cost V 1 base and J 7 bases; bases outside gene matches: 7. This CDR3 comprises 14 residues. CDR3 sequence reads: CAWSGLAQGNEQFF. The CDR3 DNA reads as TGTGCCTGGAGTGGACTGGCACAGGGGAATGAGCAGTTCTTC.